This TCR beta chain is drawn from a study of T-cell memory formation after mild COVID-19 (dated by TCRdb to the early 2020s). Broadly, across the study: TCR sequence clusters from the two donors were largely donor specific. T-cell clones expanding and contracting after mild COVID-19 in a couple of donors were tracked by longitudinal TCRalpha and TCRbeta repertoire sequencing. The cohort was made up of two young adult volunteers, one female and one male, who were previously healthy.

What the work shows at the level of the full study, not this receptor alone: Some responding clones were found in pre-infection memory, which suggests that pre-existing cross-reactive memory T cells took part in the SARS-CoV-2 response. Only two mild cases were covered in the study, and larger cohorts including severe cases with pre-infection samples were considered necessary. The second-wave clones that peaked on day 37 were not confirmed to be SARS-CoV-2 specific. Contracting CD4+ clones were located mainly in the CM and EM memory subsets, whereas CD8+ clones were found to be enriched in EMRA. Clones that contracted from day 15 to 85 showed balanced CD4/CD8 phenotypes, whereas a second wave of clones that expanded from day 15 to 37 leaned towards CD4+.

Reads for this sample came from an Illumina NovaSeq 6000. cDNA libraries for TCRalpha and TCRbeta were prepared by 5'RACE using constant-segment primers, with sample barcodes and unique molecular identifiers added. RNA was extracted from every sample with Trizol reagent. Library amplification was performed in two PCR steps, and a second sample barcode and Illumina TruSeq adapters were introduced in the second step. Sequencing of libraries was performed on an Illumina NovaSeq with 2 x 150 bp paired-end reads. Turning to the authors' computational methods: With migec v1.2.7, reads were demultiplexed and then collapsed into UMI-guided consensus sequences. With mixcr v2.1.11, UMI consensuses were aligned to TRA and TRB V and J templates and assembled into clonotypes. A clonotype was counted as expanded or contracted only when both edgeR and NoisET called the clonotype significant, with the noise models trained on biological replicates. For edgeR calls, the thresholds were a false discovery rate-adjusted p below 0.01 and a log2 fold-change of 1. As an exploratory analysis of dynamics, max-normalized trajectories of the 1000 most abundant clonotypes were examined by PCA with hierarchical clustering. Separately sequenced CD4+ and CD8+ repertoires were used to assign the CD4 or CD8 phenotype of responding clones. The public reads were run again by TCRdb, first through fastp at Q25 and then through MiXCR, and only productive beta chains were kept. Every CDR3 protein is listed once, alongside the most common genes and DNA of its rows. TCRdb's processing, not the study's, gives the V and J calls here. This sample gives around 250,000 distinct CDR3 sequences in total; about 16% of them show up just once. The ten top clones hold approximately 2.1% of the sample.

The germline V gene (reference sequence) specifies SEHNR as CDR1 and FQNEAQ as CDR2. V is shortened by 1 base, J by 7 bases, and the region joining them spans 7 bases. Counted from cysteine to phenylalanine, this CDR3 has 12 amino acids. The read is trimmed to its CDR3 DNA, 36 bases read in frame from base 1. Details on this clonotype: Its antigen target is currently unknown. No per-base quality is available; no much larger clone lies one base away.

Ficoll-Paque density gradient centrifugation was the method used to isolate PBMCs. The chain couples TRBV7-9 to TRBJ1-2, with the D gene uncertain. The sequenced sample was PBMCs or a T cell subset sorted from them (not recorded which). This TCR derives from an adult woman who had mild COVID-19 (a few samples of this study predate the infection). The sample titles of this study are shuffled in the database, so cell type and time point are left out; the donor was told from shared clones. The CDR3 in this case is CASSLVRSGYTF. The bases read TGTGCCAGCAGCTTAGTCCGGAGTGGCTACACCTTC.